This T cell receptor beta chain originates from a study of beta chain features in type 1 diabetes. This clone has a handful of counts. Sequenced material consisted of expressed TCRB transcripts (all of the isolated RNA was reverse transcribed). The assay was immunoSEQ multiplex PCR, and TCRdb's table has in-frame clones only and misses some. The sample yields 35,000 to 50,000 clones, about half seen once. The CDR3 runs 17 residues. Germline CDR1 is SGHTA and CDR2 is FQGNSA. The V gene end was trimmed by 6 bases and the J gene end by 7 bases; junction bases not matched to a gene: 18. Sequences were obtained from stem cell memory CD4+ T cells from blood. J is TRBJ2-1 and V is TRBV7-2; TRBD2 agrees at 7 bases. The TCR was taken from a woman aged 25 to 39 in good health. For the CDR3, the DNA is TGTGCCAGCAGGATAGGAACTAGCGCTTGGCGGAATAATGAGCAGTTCTTC. It encodes CASRIGTSAWRNNEQFF. Full variable domain (remainder filled in from reference TRBV7-2 and TRBJ2-1): GAGVSQSPSNKVTEKGKDVELRCDPISGHTALYWYRQSLGQGLEFLIYFQGNSAPDKSGLPSDRFSAERTGGSVSTLTIQRTQQEDSAVYLCASRIGTSAWRNNEQFFGPGTRLTVL.